This T cell receptor beta chain was recovered during a study of identical twins. V lost 6 bases, J lost 13 bases, and 18 bases lay in between. Germline CDR1 reads MDHEN; CDR2 reads SYDVKM. The CDR3 spans 12 residues. TCRdb re-derived calls from the 5' RACE reads in MiXCR, one entry per CDR3 protein. Of hundreds of thousands of distinct CDR3 sequences detected, 21% appear once; the ten largest clones hold roughly 4%. In addition, the sample was reused for a study of T cells expressing NK-cell markers.

The sample was PBMCs. The receptor comes from a woman aged 18-29 years in good health. The chain couples TRBV28 to TRBJ1-2; D gene ambiguous. The CDR3 here is CASRMEEGYCTF. Here the CDR3 DNA reads TGTGCCAGCAGGATGGAGGAAGGGTATTGCACCTTC.